The 10 T cell receptor beta chains below come from one sample, sequenced in a study of blood T cell repertoires in COVID-19 (dated by TCRdb to about 2020). The library was prepared using the immunoSEQ multiplex PCR assay. TCRdb retrieved this table from immuneACCESS and kept in-frame rearrangements only. Not all clones are present; in checked studies, unresolved V genes account for under half, and no reason is known for the remainder. The sample table contains roughly 40,000 clones; only one count was recorded for about 88% of them. The top ten clonotypes cover approximately 20% of the sample. Material: peripheral blood. The receptors shown here come from a man aged 45-65 years in a cohort sampled during active COVID-19.

The chain combines TRBV4-3 with TRBJ2-1; 8 bases agree with TRBD1. The V and J ends lost 4 bases and 10 bases, in that order; junction bases with no gene match: 12. From germline, CDR1 is LGHNA and CDR2 YSLEER. The CDR3 runs 15 residues. The CDR3 sequence is CASSLSTGAAEEQFF. DNA of the CDR3: TGCGCCAGCAGCCTTTCGACAGGGGCGGCAGAAGAGCAGTTCTTC.

This chain links TRBV7-8 with TRBJ1-2, with TRBD1 identical over 8 bases. The germline V gene has CDR1 SGHVS and CDR2 FQNEAQ. The V gene end was trimmed by 2 bases and the J gene end by 7 bases; junction bases not matched to a gene: 24. The CDR3 runs to 20 residues. Written as DNA, the CDR3 is TGTGCCAGCAGCTTACGCCCCTTTGGACAGGGTGGAAACGGAGCCCCTGGCTACACCTTC. Translated: CASSLRPFGQGGNGAPGYTF. Looking up the rest from reference TRBV7-8 and TRBJ1-2 gives the full variable domain: GAGVSQSPRYKVAKRGQDVALRCDPISGHVSLFWYQQALGQGPEFLTYFQNEAQLDKSGLPSDRFFAERPEGSVSTLKIQRTQQEDSAVYLCASSLRPFGQGGNGAPGYTFGSGTRLTVV.

The chain joins TRBV7-9 to TRBJ2-7; D not resolved. V dropped 8 bases and J dropped 6 bases, with 11 bases sitting between them. The CDR3 spans 11 residues. CDR1 SEHNR and CDR2 FQNEAQ come from the germline V gene (reference sequence). Here the CDR3 DNA reads TGTGCCAGCTATCCCTTGAGCGAGCAGTACTTC. Encoded protein: CASYPLSEQYF.

The chain employs TRBV2 and TRBJ1-1; D not resolved. This CDR3 contains 12 residues. Deletions cut 2 bases from V and 3 bases from J, with 4 bases between. Germline lookup yields CDR1 SNHLY and CDR2 FYNNEI. The DNA for the CDR3 is TGTGCCAGCAGTGAACCATACACTGAAGCTTTCTTT. Its translation is CASSEPYTEAFF.

The V gene is TRBV25-1, the J gene TRBJ1-1; 8 nucleotides agree with TRBD1. This CDR3 is built from 16 residues. V gave up 0 bases and J gave up 7 bases; unmatched junction bases: 10. The germline V gene encodes CDR1 MGHDK and CDR2 SYGVNS. DNA for the CDR3: TGTGCCAGCAGTGAATATTTCCCGGGACAGGAGATTGAAGCTTTCTTT. It yields the protein CASSEYFPGQEIEAFF.

The J gene is TRBJ2-2, the V gene TRBV13, with 9 bases matching TRBD2. Germline CDR1 reads PRHDT; CDR2 reads FYEKMQ (reference sequence). The CDR3 is 15 residues long. Trimming at V came to 5 bases and at J to 4 bases, leaving 5 bases not matched to a gene. This CDR3 is CASSLFSGSTGELFF. CDR3 coding DNA: TGTGCCAGCAGCCTTTTTAGCGGGAGCACCGGGGAGCTGTTTTTT. Drawing the rest from reference TRBV13 and TRBJ2-2, the complete variable domain is AAGVIQSPRHLIKEKRETATLKCYPIPRHDTVYWYQQGPGQDPQFLISFYEKMQSDKGSIPDRFSAQQFSDYHSELNMSSLELGDSALYFCASSLFSGSTGELFFGEGSRLTVL.

This clone was picked up a small number of times. The chain is built from TRBV2 and TRBJ2-1, with D perhaps TRBD1 (6 bases). The germline V and J ends were trimmed by 11 bases and 0 bases, with 20 bases remaining between them. This CDR3 has 16 residues. Looked up from germline, CDR1 is SNHLY and CDR2 is FYNNEI. The CDR3, as DNA: TGTGCCGCTCCAGGGGCCGACCAAAACTCCTACAATGAGCAGTTCTTC. This sequence encodes CAAPGADQNSYNEQFF. Looking up the rest from reference TRBV2 and TRBJ2-1 gives the full variable domain: EPEVTQTPSHQVTQMGQEVILRCVPISNHLYFYWYRQILGQKVEFLVSFYNNEISEKSEIFDDQFSVERPDGSNFTLKIRSTKLEDSAMYFCAAPGADQNSYNEQFFGPGTRLTVL.

V gene TRBV4-1 combines with J gene TRBJ1-2; TRBD1 is a possible D gene (5 bases). This CDR3 is built from 14 residues. V lost 4 bases, J lost 10 bases, and 19 bases lay in between. Germline lookup yields CDR1 MGHRA and CDR2 YSYEKL. The CDR3 coding sequence is TGCGCCAGCAGCCCCCGACAGACCTTTGAGGACTACACCTTC. As protein: CASSPRQTFEDYTF.

This clone was recorded a few times. This rearrangement joins TRBV30 to TRBJ1-1; D is unresolved. The CDR3 sequence is 17 residues long. Germline assignment: CDR1 GTSNPN and CDR2 SVGIG (reference sequence). Trimming took off 2 bases at V and 0 bases at J, with 19 bases between the two ends. The CDR3 protein is CAWSPMGRRYMNTEAFF. The CDR3, as DNA: TGTGCCTGGAGTCCTATGGGCCGACGGTACATGAACACTGAAGCTTTCTTT.

The chain recombines TRBV27 with TRBJ1-4; unclear D gene. The CDR3 has 13 amino acids. The germline V gene has CDR1 MNHEY and CDR2 SMNVEV (reference sequence). V dropped 5 bases and J dropped 4 bases, with 8 bases sitting between them. CDR3 in DNA: TGTGCCAGCAGTCGGGGAAATAATGAAAAACTGTTTTTT. It translates to CASSRGNNEKLFF.